The next 14 T cell receptor beta chains were all read from a single sample in a study of Tregs in tolerant kidney transplant recipients (dated 2019 in TCRdb). Library preparation used the immunoSEQ multiplex PCR assay. In TCRdb, the immuneACCESS table is reduced to in-frame sequences with V and J assigned. These tables do not hold every clone; where another copy was compared, an unresolved V gene accounts for under half, and the others remain unexplained. Across this sample there are about 88,000 clones, with around nine tenths seen only once. The ten largest clonotypes hold over 3.5% of the sample. The sample was CD8+ T cells from blood. The receptors derive from a human donor in good health.

The genes are TRBV10-3 and TRBJ2-2; the match to TRBD2 covers 9 bases. V shed 4 bases and J 3 bases; nucleotides not matched to a gene: 6. Germline CDR1 ENHRY, CDR2 SYGVKD. The length of the CDR3 is 16 residues. The chain's CDR3 is CAISGSIAGDTGELFF. The CDR3 region has the DNA TGTGCCATCAGTGGGTCGATAGCGGGAGACACCGGGGAGCTGTTTTTT.

With regard to this clone: Additional DNA sequences in this sample encode the identical CDR3. The rearrangement uses TRBV6-5 and TRBJ2-7; D gene ambiguous. Trimming left V 2 bases short and J 3 bases short, with 8 bases between. The germline CDR1 and CDR2 sequences are MNHEY and SVGAGI. The CDR3 spans 13 residues. DNA for the CDR3: TGTGCCAGCAGTTACCGGGCGAACTACGAGCAGTACTTC. This sequence encodes CASSYRANYEQYF.

V usage is TRBV7-7 and J usage is TRBJ2-7, with 13 bases that match TRBD2. Trimming cost V 3 bases and J 3 bases; bases outside gene matches: 2. Germline CDR1 is SSHAT and CDR2 is FNYEAQ (reference sequence). CDR3 length: 15 residues. CDR3 DNA sequence: TGTGCCAGCAGCTTCCGGACTAGCGGGAGCTACGAGCAGTACTTC. Translating gives CASSFRTSGSYEQYF.

This chain connects TRBV6-5 to TRBJ2-5; possibly TRBD2 for D (6 bases). The V end was cut by 2 bases, the J end by 7 bases, with 14 bases between. The germline V gene has CDR1 MNHEY and CDR2 SVGAGI. CDR3 length equals 14 residues. CDR3 bases: TGTGCCAGCAGTTACGGGACTGCCGGCGGGACCCAGTACTTC. Its translation is CASSYGTAGGTQYF.

This chain connects TRBV9 to TRBJ2-7; 9 positions agree with TRBD1. Germline CDR1 SGDLS, CDR2 YYNGEE. The ends lost 3 bases at V and 4 bases at J; junction bases unmatched: 8. This CDR3 is built from 15 residues. The CDR3 sequence is CASSEAGQGWYEQYF. In DNA, the CDR3 is TGTGCCAGCAGCGAGGCAGGACAGGGGTGGTACGAGCAGTACTTC.

V usage is TRBV7-6 and J usage is TRBJ2-7; no clear D. V was clipped by 10 bases and J by 0 bases, with 19 bases between them. The CDR3 is 15 amino acids. Germline V gene lookup returns CDR1 SGHVS and CDR2 FNYEAQ. CDR3 DNA: TGTGCCACCACCGAATTGGGAAGGAGCTCCTACGAGCAGTACTTC. It yields the protein CATTELGRSSYEQYF.

The table lists this clone with a count of one. V is TRBV5-1 and J is TRBJ2-7; 7 bases fit TRBD2. The V gene's germline CDR1 is SGHRS and CDR2 YFSETQ. J lost 2 bases, V lost 5 bases, and 4 bases had no gene match. The CDR3 is 13 residues long. CDR3 amino acids: CASRGGLTYEQYF. For the CDR3, the DNA is TGCGCCAGCAGGGGAGGGCTCACCTACGAGCAGTACTTC.

Only a few counts were recorded for this clone. The V call is TRBV29-1, the J call TRBJ1-1, with D unresolved. The CDR3 loop spans 11 amino acids. CDR1 is SQVTM, CDR2 ANQGSEA, per germline. The V and J ends lost 8 bases and 6 bases respectively, with 13 bases between them. The CDR3: CSTYRASEAFF. The CDR3 nucleotides read TGCAGCACGTACCGGGCCTCTGAAGCTTTCTTT.

The chain combines TRBV30 with TRBJ1-5, with TRBD1 identical over 8 bases. CDR1 and CDR2 from the germline V gene are GTSNPN and SVGIG (reference sequence). V trimming: 7 bases; J trimming: 6 bases; junction bases outside the gene matches: 5. The length of the CDR3 is 12 residues. In DNA, the CDR3 is TGTGCCTTGGACAGGGAAGGTCAGCCCCAGCATTTT. Amino acids: CALDREGQPQHF.

The chain recombines TRBV11-2 with TRBJ2-3, with 8 bases aligning to TRBD2. The length of the CDR3 is 17 residues. J gave up 2 bases and V 4 bases, and 11 bases lay outside the gene matches. Germline V gene data show CDR1 as SGHAT and CDR2 as FQNNGV. The DNA of the CDR3 is TGTGCCAGCAGCTCTAGCGGGCTGGGCCTATACACAGATACGCAGTATTTT. Translation gives CASSSSGLGLYTDTQYF.

This chain joins TRBV29-1 and TRBJ2-1, with D possibly being TRBD2 (5 bases). Germline-derived CDR1 and CDR2 are SQVTM and ANQGSEA. V was pared by 4 bases and J by 2 bases, with 15 bases between. There are 15 residues in the CDR3. The DNA for the CDR3 is TGCAGCGTTGCCCCCCCTAGCTTCACCTACAATGAGCAGTTCTTC. As protein: CSVAPPSFTYNEQFF.

The rearrangement uses TRBV10-2 and TRBJ2-7, with D hard to call. This CDR3 contains 12 residues. Per germline, CDR1 WSHSY and CDR2 SAAADI. Deletions cut 3 bases from V and 2 bases from J, with 5 bases between. The CDR3 DNA is TGCGCCAGCAGTGACATCGCCTACGAGCAGTACTTC. Its translation is CASSDIAYEQYF.

This chain uses TRBV2 with TRBJ1-1; the D is unclear. The V end lost 2 bases, the J end lost 13 bases, and 14 bases lay between the germline ends. The CDR3 is 12 amino acids. Germline loops: CDR1 SNHLY, CDR2 FYNNEI. The CDR3 loop reads CASSERRRTYFF. The CDR3 nucleotides are TGTGCCAGCAGTGAAAGGAGAAGGACTTATTTCTTT.

The rearrangement joins TRBV6-1 to TRBJ1-1; 8 positions match TRBD1. Trimming took 3 bases from V and 0 from J; bases not matched to a gene: 6. CDR1 is MNHNS, CDR2 SASEGT, per germline. This CDR3 has 16 amino acids. The CDR3 sequence: CASSDWTGNMNTEAFF. The CDR3 DNA follows: TGTGCCAGCAGTGATTGGACAGGGAACATGAACACTGAAGCTTTCTTT.